This is a list of T cell receptor beta chains from one sample in a study of response to subunit inactivated influenza vaccine. TCRdb analysed the RT-PCR reads with MiXCR anew, one entry per CDR3 protein. The sample shows about 800,000 distinct CDR3 sequences, 21% of them seen only once. The sample was PBMCs from blood, taken about 5 days after vaccination. The receptors here all came from a man aged 50 to 60 who received an inactivated influenza vaccine. Both conserved end residues are part of each CDR3. D genes are given only for firm matches. Clone size is not always given. Where it is, it says once, few, many or a class for expanded clones.

>TRBV5-1|.|.|TRBJ2-3
TGCGCCAGCAGACCAGATAGTGGTCCTCCAGATACGCAGTATTTT
CASRPDSGPPDTQYF
>TRBV28|TRBD1|.|TRBJ1-2
TGTGCCAGCAGGGGACAGGGGGCAGAACGAGGCTACACCTTC
CASRGQGAERGYTF
>TRBV5-1|TRBD1|.|TRBJ1-1
TGCGCCAGCAGCCCAGGACAGGTGCTGAACACTGAAGCTTTCTTT
CASSPGQVLNTEAFF
>TRBV12-3/TRBV12-4|TRBD1|few|TRBJ2-2
TGTGCCAGCAGCGCCGGGACAGCGAACACCGGGGAGCTGTTTTTT
CASSAGTANTGELFF
>TRBV7-9|TRBD1|many|TRBJ1-1
TGTGCCAGCAGCTTAGCGGCACAGGGGACGGCTTTCTTT
CASSLAAQGTAFF
>TRBV6-5|.|few|TRBJ2-2
TGTGCCAGCAGTTCCAGTTTTCGGCCCGGGGAGCTGTTTTTT
CASSSSFRPGELFF
>TRBV15|.|.|TRBJ2-1
TGTGCCACCAGCGGACGAACGGGGGTGCAGTTCTTC
CATSGRTGVQFF
>TRBV29-1|TRBD1|.|TRBJ2-3
TGCAGCGTAATATCGGACAGGGGCTTCACAGATACGCAGTATTTT
CSVISDRGFTDTQYF
>TRBV29-1|TRBD1|.|TRBJ1-1
TGCAGCGTTGATCCCGGACAGGGGGAGGGAGCTTTCTTT
CSVDPGQGEGAFF
>TRBV6-1|TRBD1|.|TRBJ1-5
TGTGCCAGCAGCAGAAGGACAGGACCTAGCAATCAGCCCCAGCATTTT
CASSRRTGPSNQPQHF
>TRBV7-3|.|.|TRBJ1-6
TGTGCCAGCAGCCGAGGACTGGTTAATTCACCCCTCCACTTT
CASSRGLVNSPLHF
>TRBV7-2|TRBD2|few|TRBJ2-2
TGTGCCAGCAGCGCTAGCGGGACAACACCGGGGGAGCTGTTTTTT
CASSASGTTPGELFF
>TRBV12-3/TRBV12-4|.|.|TRBJ2-2
TGTGCCAGCAGGACGAGTAGGCCTAGCACCGGGGAGCTGTTTTTT
CASRTSRPSTGELFF
>TRBV4-1|.|few|TRBJ1-3
TGCGCCAGCAGCCAAGGCGGGGGGCGCAAGGAAAACACCATATATTTT
CASSQGGGRKENTIYF
>TRBV5-1|TRBD1|few|TRBJ1-5
TGCGCCAGCAGCTTGGGGACAGGGAAGAATCAGCCCCAGCATTTT
CASSLGTGKNQPQHF
>TRBV15|TRBD1|.|TRBJ2-7
TGTGCCACCAGCAAAAAGACAGGGGCTTACGAGCAGTACTTC
CATSKKTGAYEQYF
>TRBV11-3|TRBD2|.|TRBJ2-3
TGTGCCAGCAGCGGAAGACTAGCGGGAGATACGCAGTATTTT
CASSGRLAGDTQYF
>TRBV30|.|many|TRBJ2-7
TGTGCCTGGAGTGTGGGGGTTTACGAGCAGTACTTC
CAWSVGVYEQYF
>TRBV20-1|.|few|TRBJ1-6
TGCAGCGGTCCGGGGGGCTCCTATAATTCACCCCTCCACTTT
CSGPGGSYNSPLHF
>TRBV29-1|.|many|TRBJ2-7
TGCAGCGGCTTCTCTTCGTTGACCTACGAGCAGTACTTC
CSGFSSLTYEQYF
>TRBV11-2|.|.|TRBJ1-2
TGTGCCAGCAGCGCCATACGGACGTTAAACTATGGCTACACCTTC
CASSAIRTLNYGYTF
>TRBV7-8|.|.|TRBJ2-1
TGTGCCAGCAGCCCAGGGCCGGAAAGGGATGAGCAGTTCTTC
CASSPGPERDEQFF
>TRBV20-1|TRBD2|few|TRBJ2-5
TGCAGTGCTAGAGCCCCTGGGGGGGCCCAGTACTTC
CSARAPGGAQYF
>TRBV5-1|TRBD1|.|TRBJ1-4
TGCGCCAGCAGCGCCATCGGGGACAGGGGGAATGAAAAACTGTTTTTT
CASSAIGDRGNEKLFF
>TRBV7-6|.|few|TRBJ2-1
TGTGCCAGCAGCTTAGTGGCTTTCGGTGAGCAGTTCTTC
CASSLVAFGEQFF
>TRBV7-8|.|few|TRBJ2-4
TGTGCCAGCAGGCCTCTCGAAGGGGATATAAAAACAATTCAGTACTTC
CASRPLEGDIKTIQYF
>TRBV6-1|TRBD1|.|TRBJ1-5
TGTGCCAGCAGGCCGGGACAGCATAGCAATCAGCCCCAGCATTTT
CASRPGQHSNQPQHF
>TRBV29-1|TRBD2|.|TRBJ2-3
TGCAGCGTGACTAGCGGGGGGACAACAGATACGCAGTATTTT
CSVTSGGTTDTQYF
>TRBV6-5|TRBD1|few|TRBJ2-7
TGTGCCAGCAGTTACTGGACAGGGGCGGGGGACGAGCAGTACTTC
CASSYWTGAGDEQYF